Listed below are T cell receptor beta chains from one sample, sequenced in a study of T-cell reconstitution after alpha-beta-depleted transplantation in children. Using its own MiXCR run on the PCR reads, TCRdb lists one record per CDR3 protein. Of approximately 270,000 distinct CDR3 sequences listed, about 24% are singletons. Sequences were derived from PBMCs, mostly from graft donor cells, sampled 360 days after TCRalphabeta/CD19-depleted stem cell transplant. Receptors originate from a female patient aged 2 to 10 who had a stem cell transplant for congenital amegakaryocytic thrombocytopenia, so the T cells may come from the graft donor. The CDR3 runs from the conserved cysteine through the conserved F or W. Fields, in order: J gene, clone size, V gene, D gene, CDR3 DNA, CDR3 protein. The D gene is left open where the match is weak. Expanded clones get a size class; other rows say once, few or many, or leave the size out.

J: TRBJ2-7
size: NA
V: TRBV4-1
D: TRBD1
DNA: TGCGCCAGCAGCCAAGATTTTGGACAGGGATACGAGCAGTACTTC
CDR3: CASSQDFGQGYEQYF

J: TRBJ1-5
size: NA
V: TRBV24-1
D: NA
DNA: TGTGCCACCAGTGACCCGACCTTAGGAAGCAATCAGCCCCAGCATTTT
CDR3: CATSDPTLGSNQPQHF

J: TRBJ2-1
size: NA
V: TRBV29-1
D: TRBD2
DNA: TGCAGCGTTGATCTTCAACTAGCGTCCAATGAGCAGTTCTTC
CDR3: CSVDLQLASNEQFF

J: TRBJ2-7
size: few
V: TRBV20-1
D: NA
DNA: TGCAGTGCTAGAGATGAGGACGTATCCTACGAGCAGTACTTC
CDR3: CSARDEDVSYEQYF

J: TRBJ1-6
size: few
V: TRBV4-1
D: TRBD1
DNA: TGCGCCAGCAGCCATGCGACAGGGAATTCACCCCTCCACTTT
CDR3: CASSHATGNSPLHF

J: TRBJ2-1
size: few
V: TRBV12-3/TRBV12-4
D: NA
DNA: TGTGCCAGCAGTCCCTCGCTTAGTAATGAGCAGTTCTTC
CDR3: CASSPSLSNEQFF

J: TRBJ2-7
size: NA
V: TRBV29-1
D: NA
DNA: TGCAGCGTTGCGGGGGAAGTCTACGAGCAGTACTTC
CDR3: CSVAGEVYEQYF

J: TRBJ2-1
size: once
V: TRBV7-8
D: TRBD2
DNA: TGTGCCAGCAGCTCTAGCGGGGGTGTCCCCTCCTACAATGAGCAGTTCTTC
CDR3: CASSSSGGVPSYNEQFF

J: TRBJ2-1
size: NA
V: TRBV12-3/TRBV12-4
D: NA
DNA: TGTGCCAGCAGCTTAATGGGGGCAGGGATCAACAATGAGCAGTTCTTC
CDR3: CASSLMGAGINNEQFF

J: TRBJ2-1
size: many
V: TRBV29-1
D: NA
DNA: TGCAGCGTTTTCCCCCAGGCGGGCCGATACAATGAGCAGTTCTTC
CDR3: CSVFPQAGRYNEQFF

J: TRBJ2-3
size: NA
V: TRBV13
D: TRBD2
DNA: TGTGCCAGCAGCTTCTTAGCGGGAGAGACTCCAGATACGCAGTATTTT
CDR3: CASSFLAGETPDTQYF

J: TRBJ2-1
size: NA
V: TRBV24-1
D: NA
DNA: TGTGCCACCAGTCTTAATTCGGATGAGCAGTTCTTC
CDR3: CATSLNSDEQFF

J: TRBJ2-1
size: few
V: TRBV6-2/TRBV6-3
D: TRBD2
DNA: TGTGCCAGCAGTGTACTAGCGGGAGGTCAGTTCTTC
CDR3: CASSVLAGGQFF

J: TRBJ1-1
size: NA
V: TRBV19
D: NA
DNA: TGTGCCAGTAGTAAACCGGGACCCTACACTGAAGCTTTCTTT
CDR3: CASSKPGPYTEAFF

J: TRBJ2-3
size: few
V: TRBV20-1
D: NA
DNA: TGCAGTGCTAGGGACTCGAGAGGCGCAGATACGCAGTATTTT
CDR3: CSARDSRGADTQYF

J: TRBJ2-2
size: many
V: TRBV10-3
D: TRBD2
DNA: TGTGCCATATCTCCTAGCGGGGGAAACACCGGGGAGCTGTTTTTT
CDR3: CAISPSGGNTGELFF

J: TRBJ2-1
size: few
V: TRBV6-2/TRBV6-3
D: TRBD2
DNA: TGTGCCAGCAGTTACTCCGGGACTAGCAGAGTCACGAGCTCCTACAATGAGCAGTTCTTC
CDR3: CASSYSGTSRVTSSYNEQFF

J: TRBJ2-7
size: few
V: TRBV19
D: TRBD1
DNA: TGTGCCAGTAGGGCACACAGGGGTGGGGAGCAGTACTTC
CDR3: CASRAHRGGEQYF

J: TRBJ2-7
size: many
V: TRBV5-6
D: NA
DNA: TGTGCCAGCAGCTTGCTCCCGGGAATCTGGTACTTC
CDR3: CASSLLPGIWYF

J: TRBJ2-2
size: NA
V: TRBV6-1
D: NA
DNA: TGTGCCAGCACCCCGCGAGGTAACACCGGGGAGCTGTTTTTT
CDR3: CASTPRGNTGELFF

J: TRBJ2-5
size: NA
V: TRBV28
D: TRBD1
DNA: TGTGCCAGCAGCCAAGACAGGGACCCTAGGAAGAAAGAGACCCAGTACTTC
CDR3: CASSQDRDPRKKETQYF

J: TRBJ1-5
size: many
V: TRBV12-3/TRBV12-4
D: TRBD1
DNA: TGTGCCAGCAGCAGGGACAGATTCAATCAGCCCCAGCATTTT
CDR3: CASSRDRFNQPQHF

J: TRBJ1-6
size: few
V: TRBV11-2
D: NA
DNA: TGTGCCAGCAGCCCGCGTACCCGGACAGACTATAATTCACCCCTCCACTTT
CDR3: CASSPRTRTDYNSPLHF

J: TRBJ1-5
size: NA
V: TRBV18
D: TRBD1
DNA: TGTGCCAGCTCACCCTTGGACAGGGTGCTTCAGCCCCAGCATTTT
CDR3: CASSPLDRVLQPQHF

J: TRBJ2-3
size: NA
V: TRBV6-1
D: NA
DNA: TGTGCCAGCACCCAGTCTGGGGGTACAGATACGCAGTATTTT
CDR3: CASTQSGGTDTQYF

J: TRBJ1-2
size: NA
V: TRBV3-1
D: NA
DNA: TGTGCCAGCAGCCTACTCATGGACAGCCCTAACTATGGCTACACCTTC
CDR3: CASSLLMDSPNYGYTF